This TCR beta chain was recovered during a study of identical twins. The germline V gene encodes CDR1 SGHTA and CDR2 FQGNSA. The CDR3 consists of 15 residues. The junction had 5 bases not matched to a gene; V was cut back by 3 bases and J by 2 bases. This clonotype was observed at least ten times. TCRdb ran MiXCR on the 5' RACE reads and lists one entry per CDR3 protein. The sample consists of over 600,000 distinct CDR3 sequences, about 20% of them appearing once. The same sample was also studied in work on T cells expressing NK-cell markers.

Sequenced sample: PBMCs. This clonotype was sampled from a woman aged 18-29 years in good health. V and J are TRBV7-2 and TRBJ1-2, with 8 nucleotides matching TRBD1. CDR3 region: CASSFSGTGNYGYTF. In nucleotides, the CDR3 is TGTGCCAGCAGCTTCTCAGGGACAGGCAACTATGGCTACACCTTC.